The 16 T cell receptor beta chains below come from one sample, sequenced in a study of T cell changes during pregnancy in multiple sclerosis. Some clones are missing from TCRdb's copy, which holds only in-frame ones; the method was immunoSEQ multiplex PCR. The sample holds under 130,000 clones, roughly nine tenths seen once. Material: peripheral blood, obtained after pregnancy. Receptor source: a female donor with multiple sclerosis, enrolled in a pregnancy study.

The V call is TRBV7-2, the J call TRBJ2-5; 14 nucleotides align to TRBD2. The CDR3 loop spans 18 amino acids. Trimming at V came to 3 bases and at J to 5 bases, leaving 11 bases not matched to a gene. The germline V gene has CDR1 SGHTA and CDR2 FQGNSA. CDR3 protein: CASSLAIGLAGGGETQYF. CDR3 in DNA: TGTGCCAGCAGCTTGGCTATCGGACTAGCGGGAGGCGGGGAGACCCAGTACTTC.

This clone has only one observation. CDR3 sequence reads: CASSLQDTGTSGHDPLPYEQYF. DNA of the CDR3: TGTGCCAGTAGCCTACAAGACACCGGGACTAGCGGCCACGATCCCCTTCCCTACGAGCAGTACTTC. This chain joins TRBV7-6 and TRBJ2-7, with 11 positions matching TRBD2. With 9 bases clipped from V and 2 bases from J, the junction kept 30 bases outside the gene matches. Germline CDR1 and CDR2: SGHVS and FNYEAQ. The CDR3 is 22 amino acids.

The chain employs TRBV5-1 and TRBJ2-1; 7 bases match TRBD2. V lost 4 bases and J lost 1; bases outside the gene matches: 11. Germline CDR1 and CDR2: SGHRS and YFSETQ. The CDR3 contains 17 residues. Here the CDR3 DNA reads TGCGCCAGCAGCCTCTGGATAGCGGGCCCATCCTACAATGAGCAGTTCTTC. It specifies CASSLWIAGPSYNEQFF. The full variable domain, with the rest looked up from reference TRBV5-1 and TRBJ2-1, is KAGVTQTPRYLIKTRGQQVTLSCSPISGHRSVSWYQQTPGQGLQFLFEYFSETQRNKGNFPGRFSGRQFSNSRSEMNVSTLELGDSALYLCASSLWIAGPSYNEQFFGPGTRLTVL.

This chain joins TRBV5-5 and TRBJ2-5; tentative D call: TRBD2 (7 bases). The CDR3 sequence is 15 residues long. Germline CDR1 is SGHKS and CDR2 is YYEKEE (reference sequence). Trimming pared 0 bases from V and 5 bases from J, leaving 14 bases between. In DNA, the CDR3 is TGTGCCAGCAGCTTGGAGGGGGGGGTCGGGGAGACCCAGTACTTC. Translation gives CASSLEGGVGETQYF.

The chain employs TRBV18 and TRBJ1-2, with 9 bases matching TRBD1. The CDR3 covers 13 residues. CDR1 KGHSH and CDR2 LQKENI come from the germline V gene. With V trimmed by 6 bases and J by 5 bases, 4 bases remained unmatched. CDR3 DNA: TGTGCCAGCTCGGCCGGGACAGGGTATGGCTACACCTTC. Translation gives CASSAGTGYGYTF.

The rearrangement joins TRBV29-1 to TRBJ1-1, with D possibly being TRBD1 (6 bases). V shed 4 bases and J shed 0 bases, with 15 bases lying between them. The CDR3 extends over 15 amino acids. The germline V gene has CDR1 SQVTM and CDR2 ANQGSEA. The CDR3 nucleotides read TGCAGCGTTGGGGGCGTACAGGGCATGAACACTGAAGCTTTCTTT. Protein sequence: CSVGGVQGMNTEAFF.

This clone is a singleton in its sample. This chain connects TRBV19 to TRBJ1-5, with 10 nucleotides matching TRBD1. V was pared by 5 bases and J by 6 bases, with 13 bases of the junction left unmatched. The CDR3 covers 17 residues. CDR1 and CDR2 from the germline V gene are LNHDA and SQIVND (reference sequence). The CDR3 coding sequence is TGTGCCAGTAGTTTCGGCTACTGGGGACAGGGGAGTCAGCCCCAGCATTTT. Amino acid sequence: CASSFGYWGQGSQPQHF.

The chain links TRBV18 to TRBJ1-2; TRBD1 agrees at 8 bases. There are 15 residues in the CDR3. Germline CDR1 is KGHSH and CDR2 is LQKENI. Trimming cost V 1 base and J 5 bases; bases outside gene matches: 6. CDR3 sequence reads: CASSPRVDRVYGYTF. The CDR3 DNA reads TGTGCCAGCTCACCACGGGTGGACAGGGTTTATGGCTACACCTTC. The full variable domain, with the rest looked up from reference TRBV18 and TRBJ1-2, is NAGVMQNPRHLVRRRGQEARLRCSPMKGHSHVYWYRQLPEEGLKFMVYLQKENIIDESGMPKERFSAEFPKEGPSILRIQQVVRGDSAAYFCASSPRVDRVYGYTFGSGTRLTVV.

This clone was detected a few times. The chain links TRBV6-1 to TRBJ2-1; 8 nucleotides align to TRBD1. Germline V gene data show CDR1 as MNHNS and CDR2 as SASEGT. V trimming: 1 base; J trimming: 8 bases; junction bases outside the gene matches: 7. CDR3 length: 15 residues. The CDR3 sequence: CASSEGGTGVDEQFF. The CDR3 nucleotides read TGTGCCAGCAGTGAAGGAGGGACAGGTGTGGATGAGCAGTTCTTC.

This clone was found once. This rearrangement joins TRBV2 to TRBJ2-2; the D is unclear. The germline V gene encodes CDR1 SNHLY and CDR2 FYNNEI. The CDR3 consists of 12 residues. V was pared by 2 bases and J by 8 bases, with 6 bases between. The CDR3 DNA follows: TGTGCCAGCAGTGAATTTTCGGGGGAGCTGTTTTTT. It is translated as CASSEFSGELFF.

With regard to this clone: Other DNA sequences from this sample encode an identical CDR3 as well. V usage is TRBV5-1 and J usage is TRBJ2-5; a weak D match, TRBD2 (5 bases). Looked up from germline, CDR1 is SGHRS and CDR2 is YFSETQ. The CDR3 has 12 residues. V gave up 1 base and J gave up 5 bases, with 6 bases separating them. The CDR3 loop is CASSLPGETQYF. The CDR3 DNA reads as TGCGCCAGCAGCTTGCCGGGGGAGACCCAGTACTTC. Full variable domain (remainder filled in from reference TRBV5-1 and TRBJ2-5): KAGVTQTPRYLIKTRGQQVTLSCSPISGHRSVSWYQQTPGQGLQFLFEYFSETQRNKGNFPGRFSGRQFSNSRSEMNVSTLELGDSALYLCASSLPGETQYFGPGTRLLVL.

V usage is TRBV29-1 and J usage is TRBJ1-2, with D tentatively TRBD1 (6 bases). V was clipped by 7 bases and J by 4 bases, with 13 bases between them. Germline CDR1 SQVTM, CDR2 ANQGSEA. The CDR3 runs to 12 residues. The CDR3 DNA reads as TGCAGCGGCCTGACAGGACCCTATGGCTACACCTTC. It encodes CSGLTGPYGYTF. The variable domain in full, completed from reference TRBV29-1 and TRBJ1-2, reads SAVISQKPSRDICQRGTSLTIQCQVDSQVTMMFWYRQQPGQSLTLIATANQGSEATYESGFVIDKFPISRPNLTFSTLTVSNMSPEDSSIYLCSGLTGPYGYTFGSGTRLTVV.

The chain has TRBV28 and TRBJ2-1, with 8 nucleotides matching TRBD1. This CDR3 comprises 14 residues. V shed 7 bases, J shed 2 bases, and the junction held 4 bases outside the gene matches. Germline lookup yields CDR1 MDHEN and CDR2 SYDVKM. The CDR3 coding sequence is TGTGCCAGCATAGGACAGGGAGCCTACAATGAGCAGTTCTTC. This gives the protein CASIGQGAYNEQFF.

The rearrangement uses TRBV2 and TRBJ1-1; 7 positions agree with TRBD1. The V and J ends lost 7 bases and 8 bases, in that order; junction bases with no gene match: 10. Germline values: CDR1 SNHLY, CDR2 FYNNEI. This CDR3 contains 13 residues. CDR3 sequence reads: CASISLGTAEAFF. CDR3 in DNA: TGTGCCAGCATAAGTCTCGGGACAGCCGAAGCTTTCTTT.

The rearrangement uses TRBV6-1 and TRBJ2-1; D is ambiguous. Germline V gene data show CDR1 as MNHNS and CDR2 as SASEGT. Trimming removed 3 bases at V and 2 bases at J, with 5 bases between. The length of the CDR3 is 13 residues. CDR3 amino acids: CASSDLTYNEQFF. The CDR3 nucleotides are TGTGCCAGCAGTGATCTAACCTACAATGAGCAGTTCTTC.

The V gene is TRBV27, the J gene TRBJ1-2; D gene unclear. The V end lost 3 bases, the J end lost 3 bases, and 8 bases lay between the germline ends. This CDR3 comprises 13 residues. Germline-derived CDR1 and CDR2 are MNHEY and SMNVEV (reference sequence). DNA for the CDR3: TGTGCCAGCAGTTTCGCAGGTTACTATGGCTACACCTTC. It yields the protein CASSFAGYYGYTF.